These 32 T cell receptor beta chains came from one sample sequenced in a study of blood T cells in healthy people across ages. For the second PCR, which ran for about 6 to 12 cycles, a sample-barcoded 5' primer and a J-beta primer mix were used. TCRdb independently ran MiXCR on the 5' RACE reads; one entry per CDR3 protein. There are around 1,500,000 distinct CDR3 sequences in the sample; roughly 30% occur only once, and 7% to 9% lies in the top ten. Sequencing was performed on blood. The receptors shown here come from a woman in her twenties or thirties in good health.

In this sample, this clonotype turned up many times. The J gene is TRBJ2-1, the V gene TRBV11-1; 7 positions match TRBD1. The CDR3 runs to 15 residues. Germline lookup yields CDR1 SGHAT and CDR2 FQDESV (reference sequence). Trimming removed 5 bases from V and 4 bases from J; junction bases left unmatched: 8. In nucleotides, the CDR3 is TGTGCCAGCAGCCCGACAGGGAATGGGTACAATGAGCAGTTCTTC. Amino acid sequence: CASSPTGNGYNEQFF.

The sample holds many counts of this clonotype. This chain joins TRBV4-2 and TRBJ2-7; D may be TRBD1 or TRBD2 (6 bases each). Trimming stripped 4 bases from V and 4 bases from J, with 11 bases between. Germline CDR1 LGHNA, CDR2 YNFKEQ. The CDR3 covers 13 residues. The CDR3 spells CASSRGAGYEQYF. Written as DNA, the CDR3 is TGTGCCAGCAGCCGGGGGGCCGGGTACGAGCAGTACTTC.

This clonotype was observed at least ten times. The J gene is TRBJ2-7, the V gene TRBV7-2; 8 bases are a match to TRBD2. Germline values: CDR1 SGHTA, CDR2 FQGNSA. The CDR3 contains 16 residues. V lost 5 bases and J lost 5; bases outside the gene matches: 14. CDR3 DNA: TGTGCCAGCAGCGCCCCTTTGGGCGGGAGGACCCACGAGCAGTACTTC. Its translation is CASSAPLGGRTHEQYF.

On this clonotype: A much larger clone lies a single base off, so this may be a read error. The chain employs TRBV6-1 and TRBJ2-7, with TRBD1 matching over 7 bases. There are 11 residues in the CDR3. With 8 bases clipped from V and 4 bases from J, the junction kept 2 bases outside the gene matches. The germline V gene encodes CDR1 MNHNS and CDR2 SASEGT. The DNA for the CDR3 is TGTGCCAGCCAACAGGGGTACGAGCAGTACTTC. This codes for CASQQGYEQYF.

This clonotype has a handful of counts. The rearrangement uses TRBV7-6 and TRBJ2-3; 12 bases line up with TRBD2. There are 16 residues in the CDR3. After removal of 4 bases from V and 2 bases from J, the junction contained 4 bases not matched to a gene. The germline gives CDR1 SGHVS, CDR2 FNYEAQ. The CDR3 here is CASSSRLAGATDTQYF. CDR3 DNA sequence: TGTGCCAGCAGCTCCCGACTAGCGGGGGCCACAGATACGCAGTATTTT.

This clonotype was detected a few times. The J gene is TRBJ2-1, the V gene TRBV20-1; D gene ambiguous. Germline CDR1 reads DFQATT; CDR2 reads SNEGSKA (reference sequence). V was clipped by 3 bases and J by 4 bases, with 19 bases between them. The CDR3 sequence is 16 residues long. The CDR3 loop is CSARELLGSSYNEQFF. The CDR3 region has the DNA TGCAGTGCTAGGGAACTCCTAGGAAGCTCTTACAATGAGCAGTTCTTC.

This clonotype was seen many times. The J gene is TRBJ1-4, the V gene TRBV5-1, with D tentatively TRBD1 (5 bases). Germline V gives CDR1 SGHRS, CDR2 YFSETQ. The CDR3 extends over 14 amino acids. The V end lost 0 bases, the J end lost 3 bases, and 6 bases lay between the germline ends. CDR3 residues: CASSLGQSNEKLFF. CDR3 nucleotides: TGCGCCAGCAGCTTGGGACAGTCTAATGAAAAACTGTTTTTT. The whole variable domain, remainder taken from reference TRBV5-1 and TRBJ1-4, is KAGVTQTPRYLIKTRGQQVTLSCSPISGHRSVSWYQQTPGQGLQFLFEYFSETQRNKGNFPGRFSGRQFSNSRSEMNVSTLELGDSALYLCASSLGQSNEKLFFGSGTQLSVL.

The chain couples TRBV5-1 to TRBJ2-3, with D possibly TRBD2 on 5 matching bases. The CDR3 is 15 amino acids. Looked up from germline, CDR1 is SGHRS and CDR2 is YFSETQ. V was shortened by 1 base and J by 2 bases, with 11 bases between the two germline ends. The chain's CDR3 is CASSLTRADTDTQYF. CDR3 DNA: TGCGCCAGCAGCTTGACGAGGGCGGACACAGATACGCAGTATTTT.

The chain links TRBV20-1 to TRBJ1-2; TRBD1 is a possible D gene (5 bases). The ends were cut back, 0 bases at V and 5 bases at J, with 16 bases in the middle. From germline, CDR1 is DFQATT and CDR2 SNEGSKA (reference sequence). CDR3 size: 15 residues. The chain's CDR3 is CSARDLYKGSYGYTF. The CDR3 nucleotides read TGCAGTGCTAGAGATCTTTATAAGGGGTCGTATGGCTACACCTTC.

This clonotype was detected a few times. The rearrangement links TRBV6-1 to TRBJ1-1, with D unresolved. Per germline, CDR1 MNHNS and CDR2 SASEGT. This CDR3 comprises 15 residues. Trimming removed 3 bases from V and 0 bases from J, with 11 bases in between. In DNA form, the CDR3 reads TGTGCCAGCAGTGAGGGAGGTTTGCTGAACACTGAAGCTTTCTTT. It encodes CASSEGGLLNTEAFF.

Here the CDR3 DNA reads TGTGCCAGCAGCTTAGGGTGGAGAGATGGCTACACCTTC. The encoded protein is CASSLGWRDGYTF. J is TRBJ1-2 and V is TRBV7-2; no definite D call. Germline values: CDR1 SGHTA, CDR2 FQGNSA. V was clipped by 1 base and J by 6 bases, with 9 bases between them. CDR3 length: 13 residues.

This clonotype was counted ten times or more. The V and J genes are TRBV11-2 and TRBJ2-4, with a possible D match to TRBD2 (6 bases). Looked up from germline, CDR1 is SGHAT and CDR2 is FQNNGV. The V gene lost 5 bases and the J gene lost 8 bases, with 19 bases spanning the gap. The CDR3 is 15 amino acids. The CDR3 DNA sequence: TGTGCCAGCAGCCCACCGTTCGGGTCGGGAGACATTCAGTACTTC. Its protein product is CASSPPFGSGDIQYF. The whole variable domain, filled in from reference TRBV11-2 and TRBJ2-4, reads EAGVAQSPRYKIIEKRQSVAFWCNPISGHATLYWYQQILGQGPKLLIQFQNNGVVDDSQLPKDRFSAERLKGVDSTLKIQPAKLEDSAVYLCASSPPFGSGDIQYFGAGTRLSVL.

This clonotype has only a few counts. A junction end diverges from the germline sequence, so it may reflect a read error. The CDR3 spells CASSLGRRLEAFF. The CDR3 DNA is TGTGCTAGCAGCTTAGGTCGCCGGCTAGAAGCTTTCTTT. The chain carries TRBV11-2 and TRBJ1-1; unclear D gene. This CDR3 contains 13 residues. The germline gives CDR1 SGHAT, CDR2 FQNNGV.

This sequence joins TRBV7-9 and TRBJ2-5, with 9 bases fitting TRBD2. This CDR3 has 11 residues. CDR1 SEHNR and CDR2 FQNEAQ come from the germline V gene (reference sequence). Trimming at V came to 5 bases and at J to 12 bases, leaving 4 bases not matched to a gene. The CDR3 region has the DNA TGTGCCAGCAGCCGTGTAGCGGGGGAGTACTTC. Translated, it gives CASSRVAGEYF.

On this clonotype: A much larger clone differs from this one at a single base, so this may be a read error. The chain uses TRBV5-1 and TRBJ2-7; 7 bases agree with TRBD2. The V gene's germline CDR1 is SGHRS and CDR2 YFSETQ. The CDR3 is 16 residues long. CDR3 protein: CANSLEERGPHYEQYF. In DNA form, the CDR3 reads TGCGCCAACAGCTTGGAAGAGCGGGGACCTCACTACGAGCAGTACTTC.

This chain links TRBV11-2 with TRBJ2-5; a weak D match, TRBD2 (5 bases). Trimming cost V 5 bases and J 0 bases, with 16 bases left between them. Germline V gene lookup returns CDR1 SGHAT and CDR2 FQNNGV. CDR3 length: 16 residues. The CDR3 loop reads CASSPDIATNQETQYF. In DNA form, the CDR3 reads TGTGCCAGCAGCCCAGACATAGCGACTAACCAAGAGACCCAGTACTTC.

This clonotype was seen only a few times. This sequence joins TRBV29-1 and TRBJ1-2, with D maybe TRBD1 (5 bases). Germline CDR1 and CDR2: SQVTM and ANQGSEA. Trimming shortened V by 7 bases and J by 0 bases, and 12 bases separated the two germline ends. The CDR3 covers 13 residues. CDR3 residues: CSARRGPNYGYTF. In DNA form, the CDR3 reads TGCAGCGCCAGGAGGGGCCCTAACTATGGCTACACCTTC. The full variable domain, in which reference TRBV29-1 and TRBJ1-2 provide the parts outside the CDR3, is SAVISQKPSRDICQRGTSLTIQCQVDSQVTMMFWYRQQPGQSLTLIATANQGSEATYESGFVIDKFPISRPNLTFSTLTVSNMSPEDSSIYLCSARRGPNYGYTFGSGTRLTVV.

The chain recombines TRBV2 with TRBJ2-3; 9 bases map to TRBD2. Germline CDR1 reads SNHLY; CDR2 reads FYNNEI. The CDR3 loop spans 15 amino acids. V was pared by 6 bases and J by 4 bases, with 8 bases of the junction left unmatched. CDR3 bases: TGTGCCAGCAGCCCCCGGCGCGGGGGGGCAGATACGCAGTATTTT. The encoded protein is CASSPRRGGADTQYF.

CDR3 nucleotides: TGCGCCAGCAGTCAAGACGACGGGGGCAGAGAGACCCAGTACTTC. It codes for CASSQDDGGRETQYF. The rearrangement uses TRBV5-1 and TRBJ2-5, with D tentatively TRBD1 or TRBD2 (6 bases each). Germline V gives CDR1 SGHRS, CDR2 YFSETQ. Trimming removed 5 bases from V and 4 bases from J, with 18 bases in between. The CDR3 is made up of 15 amino acids.

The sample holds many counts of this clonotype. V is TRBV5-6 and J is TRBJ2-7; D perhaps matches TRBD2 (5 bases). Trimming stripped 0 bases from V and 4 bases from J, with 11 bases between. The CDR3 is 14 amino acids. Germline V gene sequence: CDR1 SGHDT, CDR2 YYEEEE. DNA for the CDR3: TGTGCCAGCAGCTTGGCTAGCAACACATACGAGCAGTACTTC. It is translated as CASSLASNTYEQYF.

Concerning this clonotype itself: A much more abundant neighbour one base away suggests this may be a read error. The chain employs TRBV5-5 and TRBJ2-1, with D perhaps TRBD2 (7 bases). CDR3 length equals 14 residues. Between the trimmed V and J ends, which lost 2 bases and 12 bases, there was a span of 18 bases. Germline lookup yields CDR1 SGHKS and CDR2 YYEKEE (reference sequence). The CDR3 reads CASSFRDGGRGQFF. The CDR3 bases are TGTGCCAGCAGCTTTAGGGACGGGGGGCGAGGGCAGTTCTTC.

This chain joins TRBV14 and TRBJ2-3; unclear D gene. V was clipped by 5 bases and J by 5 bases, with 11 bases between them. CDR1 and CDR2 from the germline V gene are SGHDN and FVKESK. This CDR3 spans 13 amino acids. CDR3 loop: CASSYSMGDTQYF. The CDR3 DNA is TGTGCCAGCAGCTACTCTATGGGAGATACGCAGTATTTT.

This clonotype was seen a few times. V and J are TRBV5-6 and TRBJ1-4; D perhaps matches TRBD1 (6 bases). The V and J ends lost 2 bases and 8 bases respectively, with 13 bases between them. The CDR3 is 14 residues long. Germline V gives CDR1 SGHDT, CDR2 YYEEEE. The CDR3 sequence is CASSFWGPREKLFF. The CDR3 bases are TGTGCCAGCAGCTTCTGGGGGCCAAGGGAAAAACTGTTTTTT.

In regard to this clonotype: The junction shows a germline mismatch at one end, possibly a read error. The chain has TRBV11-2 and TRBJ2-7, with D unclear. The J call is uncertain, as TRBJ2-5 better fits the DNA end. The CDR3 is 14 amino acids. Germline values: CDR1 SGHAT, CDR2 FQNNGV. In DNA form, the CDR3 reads TGTACCAGCAGCTCCTCGGAGCTCCAAGAGACCCAGTACTTC. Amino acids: CTSSSSELQETQYF.

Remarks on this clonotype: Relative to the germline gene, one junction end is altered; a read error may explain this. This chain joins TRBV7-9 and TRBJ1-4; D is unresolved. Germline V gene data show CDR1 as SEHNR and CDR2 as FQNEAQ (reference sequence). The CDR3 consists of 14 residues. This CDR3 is CASSLDGYSEKRFF. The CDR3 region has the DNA TGTGCCAGCAGCTTAGATGGCTATTCGGAAAAACGGTTTTTT.

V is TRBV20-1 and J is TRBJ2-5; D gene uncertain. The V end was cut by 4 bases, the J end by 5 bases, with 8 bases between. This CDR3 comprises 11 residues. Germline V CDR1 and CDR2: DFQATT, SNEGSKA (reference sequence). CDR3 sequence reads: CSATDTETQYF. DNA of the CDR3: TGCAGTGCTACTGATACGGAGACCCAGTACTTC.

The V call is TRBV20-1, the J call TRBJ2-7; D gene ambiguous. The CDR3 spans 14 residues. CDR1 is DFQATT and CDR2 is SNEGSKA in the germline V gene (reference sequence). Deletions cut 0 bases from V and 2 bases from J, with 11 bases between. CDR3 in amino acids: CSARDSGSTYEQYF. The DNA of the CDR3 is TGCAGTGCTAGAGATTCCGGCAGCACCTACGAGCAGTACTTC.

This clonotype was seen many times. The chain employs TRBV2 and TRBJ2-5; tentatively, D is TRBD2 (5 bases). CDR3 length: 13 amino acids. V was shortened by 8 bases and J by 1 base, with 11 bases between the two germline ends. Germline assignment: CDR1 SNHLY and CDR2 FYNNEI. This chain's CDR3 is CASAGESQETQYF. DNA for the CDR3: TGTGCCAGCGCCGGGGAAAGCCAAGAGACCCAGTACTTC.

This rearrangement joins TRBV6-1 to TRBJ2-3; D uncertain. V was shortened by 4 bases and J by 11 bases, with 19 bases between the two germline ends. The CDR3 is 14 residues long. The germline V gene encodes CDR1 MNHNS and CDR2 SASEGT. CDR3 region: CASSVADLSHEQYF. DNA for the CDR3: TGTGCCAGCAGTGTTGCGGACCTCAGCCACGAGCAGTATTTT.

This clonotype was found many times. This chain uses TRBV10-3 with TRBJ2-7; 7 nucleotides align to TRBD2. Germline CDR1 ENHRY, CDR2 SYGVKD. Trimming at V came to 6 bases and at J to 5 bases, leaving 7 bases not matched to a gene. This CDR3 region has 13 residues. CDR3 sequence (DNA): TGTGCCATCAGGAGGGAGCGGGGCCACGAGCAGTACTTC. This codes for CAIRRERGHEQYF.

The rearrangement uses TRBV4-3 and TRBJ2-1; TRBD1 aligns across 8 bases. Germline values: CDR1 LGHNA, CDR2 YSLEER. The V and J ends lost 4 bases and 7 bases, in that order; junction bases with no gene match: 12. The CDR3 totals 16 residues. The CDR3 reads CASSPTHGQGWNEQFF. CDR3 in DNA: TGCGCCAGCAGCCCCACCCACGGACAGGGTTGGAATGAGCAGTTCTTC.

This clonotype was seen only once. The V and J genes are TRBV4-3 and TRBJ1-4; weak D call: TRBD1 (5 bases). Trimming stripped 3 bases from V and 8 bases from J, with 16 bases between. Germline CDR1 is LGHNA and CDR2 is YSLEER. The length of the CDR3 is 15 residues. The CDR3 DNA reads TGCGCCAGCAGCCAGGGGCGGGGTCGAGGGGAAAAACTGTTTTTT. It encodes CASSQGRGRGEKLFF.